One T cell receptor beta chain is described in this entry. A sample-barcoded 5' primer and a J-beta primer mix were used in a second PCR of roughly 7 to 12 cycles. Every sample returned 3 million or more CDR3-containing paired-end reads. TCRdb called the 5' RACE reads again in MiXCR, with one record for every CDR3 protein. The sample yields over 600,000 distinct CDR3 sequences, 40% to 45% seen once. This sample is drawn from a study of blood T cells in healthy people across ages. The germline V gene encodes CDR1 SGHRS and CDR2 YFSETQ. There are 14 residues in the CDR3. V shed 5 bases and J shed 8 bases, with 14 bases lying between them.

The specimen sequenced was blood. This TCR came from a man older than 75 in good health. The J gene is TRBJ1-6, the V gene TRBV5-1; no definite D call. CDR3 DNA: TGCGCCAGCAGAGGTGTAGGGTCGTATTCACCCCTCCACTTT. It translates to CASRGVGSYSPLHF.